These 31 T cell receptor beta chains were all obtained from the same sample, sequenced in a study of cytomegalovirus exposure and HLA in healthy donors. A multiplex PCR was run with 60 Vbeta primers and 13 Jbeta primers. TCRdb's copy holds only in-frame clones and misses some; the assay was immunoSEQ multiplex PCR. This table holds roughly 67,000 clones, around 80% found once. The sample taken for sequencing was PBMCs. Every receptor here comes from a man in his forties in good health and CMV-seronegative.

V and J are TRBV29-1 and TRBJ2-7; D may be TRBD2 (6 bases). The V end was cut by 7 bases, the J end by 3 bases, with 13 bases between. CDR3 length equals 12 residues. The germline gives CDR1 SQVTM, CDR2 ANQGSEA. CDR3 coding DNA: TGCAGCGGGGGGGATTCAAGCTACGAGCAGTACTTC. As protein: CSGGDSSYEQYF.

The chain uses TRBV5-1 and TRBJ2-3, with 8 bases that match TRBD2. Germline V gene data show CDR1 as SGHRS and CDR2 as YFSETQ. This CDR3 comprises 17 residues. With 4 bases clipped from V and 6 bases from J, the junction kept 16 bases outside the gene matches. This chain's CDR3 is CASSHAGRAVVSDTQYF. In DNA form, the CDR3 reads TGCGCCAGCAGCCACGCCGGGAGGGCGGTCGTCTCGGATACGCAGTATTTT. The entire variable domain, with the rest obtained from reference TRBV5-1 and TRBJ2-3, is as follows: KAGVTQTPRYLIKTRGQQVTLSCSPISGHRSVSWYQQTPGQGLQFLFEYFSETQRNKGNFPGRFSGRQFSNSRSEMNVSTLELGDSALYLCASSHAGRAVVSDTQYFGPGTRLTVL.

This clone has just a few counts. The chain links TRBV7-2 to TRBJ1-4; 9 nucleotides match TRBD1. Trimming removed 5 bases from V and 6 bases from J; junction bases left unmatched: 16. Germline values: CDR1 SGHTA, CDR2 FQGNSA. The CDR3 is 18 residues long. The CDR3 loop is CASSPRGQGTPWDEKLFF. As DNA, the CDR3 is TGTGCCAGCAGCCCTCGCGGACAGGGGACCCCCTGGGATGAAAAACTGTTTTTT.

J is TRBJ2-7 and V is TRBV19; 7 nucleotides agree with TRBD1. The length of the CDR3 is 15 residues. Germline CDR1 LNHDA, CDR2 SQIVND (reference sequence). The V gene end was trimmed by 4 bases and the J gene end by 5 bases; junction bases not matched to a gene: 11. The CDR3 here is CASSTYLRTGNEQYF. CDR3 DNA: TGTGCCAGTAGTACCTACTTAAGGACAGGAAACGAGCAGTACTTC.

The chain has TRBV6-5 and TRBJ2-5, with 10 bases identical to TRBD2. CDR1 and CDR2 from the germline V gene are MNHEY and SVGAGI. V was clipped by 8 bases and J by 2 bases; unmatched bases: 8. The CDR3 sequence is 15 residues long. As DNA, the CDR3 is TGTGCCAGCCTCCGTCTAGCGGGAGCACAAGAGACCCAGTACTTC. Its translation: CASLRLAGAQETQYF.

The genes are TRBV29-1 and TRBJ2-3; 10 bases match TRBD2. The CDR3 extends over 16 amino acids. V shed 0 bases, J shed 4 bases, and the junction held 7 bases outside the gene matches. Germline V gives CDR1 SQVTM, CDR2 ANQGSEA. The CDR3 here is CSVEEGTSETPDTQYF. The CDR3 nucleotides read TGCAGCGTTGAAGAGGGGACTAGCGAGACCCCAGATACGCAGTATTTT.

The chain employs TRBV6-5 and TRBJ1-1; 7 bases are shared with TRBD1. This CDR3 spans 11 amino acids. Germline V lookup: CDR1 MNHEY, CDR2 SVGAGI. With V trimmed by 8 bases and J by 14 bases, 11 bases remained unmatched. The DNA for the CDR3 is TGTGCCAGCTTGTCAGGGGGACGAGGCTTCTTT. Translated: CASLSGGRGFF.

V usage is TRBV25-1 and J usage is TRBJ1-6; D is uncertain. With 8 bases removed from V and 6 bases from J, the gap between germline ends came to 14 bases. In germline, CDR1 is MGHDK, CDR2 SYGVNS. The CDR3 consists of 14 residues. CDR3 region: CASAYREGNSPLHF. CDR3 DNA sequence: TGTGCCAGCGCCTACCGGGAGGGTAATTCACCCCTCCACTTT.

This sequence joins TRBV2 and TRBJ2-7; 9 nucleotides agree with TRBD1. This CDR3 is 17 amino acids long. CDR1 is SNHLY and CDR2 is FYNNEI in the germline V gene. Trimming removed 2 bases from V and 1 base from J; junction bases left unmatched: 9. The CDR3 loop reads CASSETPPGTGSYEQYF. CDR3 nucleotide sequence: TGTGCCAGCAGTGAAACTCCCCCCGGGACAGGGTCCTACGAGCAGTACTTC.

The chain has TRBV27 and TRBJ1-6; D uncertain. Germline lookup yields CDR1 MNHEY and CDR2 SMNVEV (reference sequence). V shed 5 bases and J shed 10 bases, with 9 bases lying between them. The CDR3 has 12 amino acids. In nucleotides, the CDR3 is TGTGCCAGCAGTCCCCCGGGGTCACCCCTCCACTTT. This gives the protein CASSPPGSPLHF.

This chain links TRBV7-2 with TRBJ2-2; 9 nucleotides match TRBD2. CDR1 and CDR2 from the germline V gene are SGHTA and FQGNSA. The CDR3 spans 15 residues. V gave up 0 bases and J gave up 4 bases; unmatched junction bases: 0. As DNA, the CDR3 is TGTGCCAGCAGCTTAGCACTAGCGGGCACCGGGGAGCTGTTTTTT. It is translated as CASSLALAGTGELFF.

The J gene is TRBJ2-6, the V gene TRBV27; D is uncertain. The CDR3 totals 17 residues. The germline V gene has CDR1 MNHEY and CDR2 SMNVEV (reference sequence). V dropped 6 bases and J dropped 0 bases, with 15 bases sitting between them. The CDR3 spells CASSLGYEPSGANVLTF. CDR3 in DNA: TGTGCCAGCAGCCTGGGCTATGAGCCCTCTGGGGCCAACGTCCTGACTTTC.

CDR3 DNA: TGTGCCAGTAGTAGCCCGGGACAGAGGAGCTCCTACGAGCAGTACTTC. Residues: CASSSPGQRSSYEQYF. This sequence joins TRBV19 and TRBJ2-5; 7 nucleotides line up with TRBD1. TRBJ2-7 matches the DNA end more closely, so the J call is doubtful. There are 16 residues in the CDR3. Looked up from germline, CDR1 is LNHDA and CDR2 is SQIVND (reference sequence).

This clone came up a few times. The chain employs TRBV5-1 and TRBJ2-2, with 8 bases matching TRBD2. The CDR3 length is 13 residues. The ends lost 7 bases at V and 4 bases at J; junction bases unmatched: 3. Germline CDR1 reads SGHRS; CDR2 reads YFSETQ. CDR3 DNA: TGCGCCAGCGCGGGGGGCGGCACCGGGGAGCTGTTTTTT. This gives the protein CASAGGGTGELFF. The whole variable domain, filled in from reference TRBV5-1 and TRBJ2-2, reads KAGVTQTPRYLIKTRGQQVTLSCSPISGHRSVSWYQQTPGQGLQFLFEYFSETQRNKGNFPGRFSGRQFSNSRSEMNVSTLELGDSALYLCASAGGGTGELFFGEGSRLTVL.

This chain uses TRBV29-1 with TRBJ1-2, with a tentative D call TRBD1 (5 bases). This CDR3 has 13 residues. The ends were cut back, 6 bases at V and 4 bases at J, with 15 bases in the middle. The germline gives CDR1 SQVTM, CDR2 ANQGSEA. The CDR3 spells CSVVDRGLYGYTF. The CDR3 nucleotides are TGCAGCGTGGTCGACAGAGGTCTCTATGGCTACACCTTC.

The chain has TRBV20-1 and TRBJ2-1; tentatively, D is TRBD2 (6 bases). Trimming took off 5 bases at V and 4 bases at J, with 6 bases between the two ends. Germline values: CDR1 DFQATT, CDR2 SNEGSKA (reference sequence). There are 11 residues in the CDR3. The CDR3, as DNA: TGCAGTGCTGGGGGGTACAATGAGCAGTTCTTC. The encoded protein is CSAGGYNEQFF.

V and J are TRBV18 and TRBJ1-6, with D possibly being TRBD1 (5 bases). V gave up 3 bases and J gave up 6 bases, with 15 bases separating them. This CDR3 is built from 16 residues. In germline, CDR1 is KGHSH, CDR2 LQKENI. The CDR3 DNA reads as TGTGCCAGCTCACCGGGGACTGTCGGATCTAATTCACCCCTCCACTTT. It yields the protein CASSPGTVGSNSPLHF.

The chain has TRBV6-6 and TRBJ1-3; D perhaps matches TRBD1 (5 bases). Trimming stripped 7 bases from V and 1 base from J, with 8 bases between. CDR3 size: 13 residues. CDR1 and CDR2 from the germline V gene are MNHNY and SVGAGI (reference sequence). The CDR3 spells CASNSGSGNTIYF. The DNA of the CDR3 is TGTGCCAGCAACTCAGGGTCTGGAAACACCATATATTTT.

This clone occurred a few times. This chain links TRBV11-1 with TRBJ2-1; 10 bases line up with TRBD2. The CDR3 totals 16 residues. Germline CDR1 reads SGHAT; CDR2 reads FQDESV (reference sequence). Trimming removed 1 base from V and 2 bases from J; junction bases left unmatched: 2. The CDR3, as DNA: TGTGCCAGCAGCTTAGACCTAGCGGGGGCCTACAATGAGCAGTTCTTC. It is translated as CASSLDLAGAYNEQFF.

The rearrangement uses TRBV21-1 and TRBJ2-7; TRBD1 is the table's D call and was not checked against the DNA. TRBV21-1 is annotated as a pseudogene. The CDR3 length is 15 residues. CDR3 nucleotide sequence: TGTGCCAGGAACTTCATCGGGACAGGGTCCCACGAGCAGTACTTC. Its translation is CARNFIGTGSHEQYF.

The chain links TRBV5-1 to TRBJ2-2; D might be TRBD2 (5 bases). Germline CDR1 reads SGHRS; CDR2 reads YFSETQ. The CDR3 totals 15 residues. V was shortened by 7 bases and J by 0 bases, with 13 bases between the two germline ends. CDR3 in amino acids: CASLPGSANTGELFF. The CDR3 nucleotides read TGCGCCAGCCTTCCTGGGAGCGCGAACACCGGGGAGCTGTTTTTT.

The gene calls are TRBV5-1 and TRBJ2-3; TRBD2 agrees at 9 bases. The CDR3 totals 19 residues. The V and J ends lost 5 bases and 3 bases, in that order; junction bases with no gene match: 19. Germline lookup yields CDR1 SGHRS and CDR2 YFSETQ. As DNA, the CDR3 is TGCGCCAGCAGAAGAGGCGTCTTAAGCGGGGGGATAGGTACAGATACGCAGTATTTT. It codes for CASRRGVLSGGIGTDTQYF.

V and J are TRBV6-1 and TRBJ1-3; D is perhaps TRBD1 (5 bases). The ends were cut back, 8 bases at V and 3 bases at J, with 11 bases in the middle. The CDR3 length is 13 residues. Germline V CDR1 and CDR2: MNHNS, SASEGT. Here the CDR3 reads CASFMGLGNTIYF. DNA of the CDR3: TGTGCCAGCTTCATGGGACTTGGAAACACCATATATTTT.

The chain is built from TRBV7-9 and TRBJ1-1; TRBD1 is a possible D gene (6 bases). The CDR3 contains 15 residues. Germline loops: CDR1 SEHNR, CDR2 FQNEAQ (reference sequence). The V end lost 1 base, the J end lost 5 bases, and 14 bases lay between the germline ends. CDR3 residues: CASSLEGGAWTEAFF. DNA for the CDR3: TGTGCCAGCAGCTTAGAGGGGGGGGCTTGGACTGAAGCTTTCTTT.

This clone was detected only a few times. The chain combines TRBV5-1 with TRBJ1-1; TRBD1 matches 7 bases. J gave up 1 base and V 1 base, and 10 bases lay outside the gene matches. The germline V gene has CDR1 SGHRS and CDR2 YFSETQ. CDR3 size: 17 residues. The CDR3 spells CASSLKTGAGWNTEAFF. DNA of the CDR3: TGCGCCAGCAGCTTGAAAACAGGGGCAGGGTGGAACACTGAAGCTTTCTTT.

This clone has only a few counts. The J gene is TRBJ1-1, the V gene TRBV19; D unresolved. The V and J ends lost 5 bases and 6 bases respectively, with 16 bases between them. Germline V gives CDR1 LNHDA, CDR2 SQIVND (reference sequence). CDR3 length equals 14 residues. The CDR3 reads CASSLTPPGAEAFF. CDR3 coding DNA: TGTGCCAGTAGTCTAACACCCCCCGGGGCTGAAGCTTTCTTT.

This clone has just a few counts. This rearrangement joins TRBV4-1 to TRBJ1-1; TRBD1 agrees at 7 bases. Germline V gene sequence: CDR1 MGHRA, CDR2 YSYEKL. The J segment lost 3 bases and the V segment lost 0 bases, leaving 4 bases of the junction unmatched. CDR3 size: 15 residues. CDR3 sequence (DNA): TGCGCCAGCAGCCAAGATGAGGGGGCGTACACTGAAGCTTTCTTT. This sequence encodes CASSQDEGAYTEAFF.

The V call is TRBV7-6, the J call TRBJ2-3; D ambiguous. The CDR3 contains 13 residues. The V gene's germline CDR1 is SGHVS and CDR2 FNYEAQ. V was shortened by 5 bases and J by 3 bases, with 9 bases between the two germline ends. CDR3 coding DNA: TGTGCCAGCAGCCCGTGGAGAACAGATACGCAGTATTTT. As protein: CASSPWRTDTQYF.

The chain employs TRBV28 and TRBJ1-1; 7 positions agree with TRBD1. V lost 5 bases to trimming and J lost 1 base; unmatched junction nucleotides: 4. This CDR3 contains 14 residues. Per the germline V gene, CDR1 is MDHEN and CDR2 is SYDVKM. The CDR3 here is CASSLTGPNTEAFF. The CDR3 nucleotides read TGTGCCAGCAGTCTGACAGGGCCGAACACTGAAGCTTTCTTT.

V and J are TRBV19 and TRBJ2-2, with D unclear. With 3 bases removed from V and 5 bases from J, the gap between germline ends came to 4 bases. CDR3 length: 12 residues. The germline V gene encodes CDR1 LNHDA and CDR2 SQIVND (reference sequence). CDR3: CASSIGTGELFF. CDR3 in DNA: TGTGCCAGTAGTATCGGGACCGGGGAGCTGTTTTTT. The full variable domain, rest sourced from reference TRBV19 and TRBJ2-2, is DGGITQSPKYLFRKEGQNVTLSCEQNLNHDAMYWYRQDPGQGLRLIYYSQIVNDFQKGDIAEGYSVSREKKESFPLTVTSAQKNPTAFYLCASSIGTGELFFGEGSRLTVL.

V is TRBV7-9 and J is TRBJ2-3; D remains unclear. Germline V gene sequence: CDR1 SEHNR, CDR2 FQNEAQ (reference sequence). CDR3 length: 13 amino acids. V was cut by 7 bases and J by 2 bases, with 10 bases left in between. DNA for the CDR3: TGTGCCAGCAACCCAGTCCCCACAGATACGCAGTATTTT. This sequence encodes CASNPVPTDTQYF.